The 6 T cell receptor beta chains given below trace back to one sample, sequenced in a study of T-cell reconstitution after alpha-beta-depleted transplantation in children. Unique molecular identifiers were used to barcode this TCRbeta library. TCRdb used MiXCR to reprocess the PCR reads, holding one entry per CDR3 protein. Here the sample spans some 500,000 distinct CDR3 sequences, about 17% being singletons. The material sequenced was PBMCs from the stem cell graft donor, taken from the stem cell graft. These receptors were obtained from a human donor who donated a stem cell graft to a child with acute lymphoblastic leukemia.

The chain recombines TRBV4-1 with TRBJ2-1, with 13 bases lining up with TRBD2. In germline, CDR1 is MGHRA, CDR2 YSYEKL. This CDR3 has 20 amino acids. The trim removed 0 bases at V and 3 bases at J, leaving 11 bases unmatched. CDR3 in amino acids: CASSQDGLAGVTPNYNEQFF. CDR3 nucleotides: TGCGCCAGCAGCCAAGATGGACTAGCGGGAGTTACACCGAACTACAATGAGCAGTTCTTC.

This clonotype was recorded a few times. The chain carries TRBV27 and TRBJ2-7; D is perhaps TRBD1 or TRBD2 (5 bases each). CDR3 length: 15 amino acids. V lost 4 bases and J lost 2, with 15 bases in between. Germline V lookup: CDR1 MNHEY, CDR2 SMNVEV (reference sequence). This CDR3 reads CASSSWDRRAYEQYF. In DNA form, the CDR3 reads TGTGCCAGCAGTTCATGGGACCGCAGGGCCTACGAGCAGTACTTC.

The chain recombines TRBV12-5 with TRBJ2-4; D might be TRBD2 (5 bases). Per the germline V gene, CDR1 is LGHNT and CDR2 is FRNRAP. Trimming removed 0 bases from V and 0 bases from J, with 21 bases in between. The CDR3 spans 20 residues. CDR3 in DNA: TGTGCTAGTGGTTTGGTAGCGGTGCGACCCGGACGTCTAGCCAAAAACATTCAGTACTTC. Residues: CASGLVAVRPGRLAKNIQYF.

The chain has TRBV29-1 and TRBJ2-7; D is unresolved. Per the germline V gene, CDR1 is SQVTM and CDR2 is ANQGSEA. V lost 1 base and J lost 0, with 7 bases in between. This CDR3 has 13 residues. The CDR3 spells CSVEGQYSYEQYF. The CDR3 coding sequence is TGCAGCGTTGAAGGTCAGTACTCCTACGAGCAGTACTTC.

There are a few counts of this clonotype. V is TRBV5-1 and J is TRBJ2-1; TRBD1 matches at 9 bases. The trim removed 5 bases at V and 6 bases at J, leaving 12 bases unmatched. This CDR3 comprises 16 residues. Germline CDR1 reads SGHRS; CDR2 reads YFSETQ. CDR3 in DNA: TGCGCCAGCAGTCCTCAGGCCGGGACAGGGTTCAATGAGCAGTTCTTC. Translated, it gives CASSPQAGTGFNEQFF. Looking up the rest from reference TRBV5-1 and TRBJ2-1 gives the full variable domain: KAGVTQTPRYLIKTRGQQVTLSCSPISGHRSVSWYQQTPGQGLQFLFEYFSETQRNKGNFPGRFSGRQFSNSRSEMNVSTLELGDSALYLCASSPQAGTGFNEQFFGPGTRLTVL.

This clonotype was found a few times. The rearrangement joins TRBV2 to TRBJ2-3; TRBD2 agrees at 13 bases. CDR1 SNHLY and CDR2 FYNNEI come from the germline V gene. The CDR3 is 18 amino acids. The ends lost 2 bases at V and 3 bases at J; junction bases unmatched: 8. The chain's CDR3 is CASSESWTSGSETDTQYF. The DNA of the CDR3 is TGTGCCAGCAGTGAATCATGGACTAGCGGGAGTGAAACAGATACGCAGTATTTT.